Listed below are T cell receptor beta chains from one sample, sequenced in a study of blood T cell repertoires in COVID-19. Clones were read by immunoSEQ multiplex PCR, and TCRdb kept only the in-frame ones, dropping some. The data hold approximately 67,000 clones, with around 82% observed a single time. The sample consisted of peripheral blood. Every receptor here comes from a man between 60 and 75 years old with acute or convalescent COVID-19. Both conserved end residues are part of each CDR3. Each record gives: V gene, D gene, J gene, clone size, CDR3 protein, CDR3 DNA. D genes are given only for firm matches. Clone size is stated in some rows and not others, as once, few, many or a class when expanded.

>TRBV19|NA|TRBJ1-5|NA
CASSSYSRPNQPQHF
TGTGCCAGTAGTAGTTACTCGAGGCCAAATCAGCCCCAGCATTTT
>TRBV7-9|TRBD1|TRBJ1-1|NA
CASSFDTGDTEAFF
TGTGCCAGCAGCTTCGACACAGGGGACACTGAAGCTTTCTTT
>TRBV10-3|TRBD2|TRBJ2-5|NA
CAISESVAGGRETQYF
TGTGCCATCAGTGAGTCTGTAGCGGGGGGTAGAGAGACCCAGTACTTC
>TRBV30|NA|TRBJ1-1|NA
CAWSVRHHTEAFF
TGTGCCTGGAGTGTGAGACATCACACTGAAGCTTTCTTT
>TRBV7-2|TRBD1|TRBJ1-5|NA
CASSRTGRVDQPQHF
TGTGCCAGCAGCCGGACAGGGCGGGTTGATCAGCCCCAGCATTTT
>TRBV30|TRBD1|TRBJ1-6|NA
CAWTGQANSPLHF
TGTGCCTGGACCGGACAGGCAAATTCACCCCTCCACTTT
>TRBV18|NA|TRBJ2-6|NA
CASSASSDIQSRANVLTF
TGTGCCAGCTCAGCCTCGTCGGACATACAAAGTCGGGCCAACGTCCTGACTTTC
>TRBV5-1|NA|TRBJ2-5|NA
CASSPDIQETQYF
TGCGCCAGCAGCCCGGACATCCAAGAGACCCAGTACTTC
>TRBV7-8|TRBD2|TRBJ2-3|NA
CASSAFTGLAGDTDTQYF
TGTGCCAGCAGCGCCTTTACTGGACTAGCGGGGGACACAGATACGCAGTATTTT
>TRBV19|NA|TRBJ2-5|NA
CASSKRGLETQYF
TGTGCCAGTAGTAAAAGGGGTTTGGAGACCCAGTACTTC
>TRBV10-3|NA|TRBJ1-2|NA
CAIGVDGSTGYTF
TGTGCCATAGGAGTTGACGGATCAACGGGCTACACCTTC
>TRBV6-2/TRBV6-3|TRBD1|TRBJ1-4|NA
CASSSSDRGHEKLFF
TGTGCCAGCAGTTCTTCCGACAGGGGGCATGAAAAACTGTTTTTT
>TRBV2|NA|TRBJ2-5|NA
CASRAAWLQTQYF
TGTGCCAGCAGGGCTGCATGGTTGCAGACCCAGTACTTC
>TRBV18|NA|TRBJ1-3|NA
CASSLRTSRSSGNTIYF
TGTGCCAGCTCGCTCCGGACTTCGAGGAGCTCTGGAAACACCATATATTTT
>TRBV2|NA|TRBJ2-5|once
CASSRGETQYF
TGTGCCAGCAGCCGAGGGGAGACCCAGTACTTC
>TRBV5-5|NA|TRBJ2-2|NA
CASSYLEGYTGELFF
TGTGCCAGCAGCTACTTAGAGGGTTACACCGGGGAGCTGTTTTTT
>TRBV18|NA|TRBJ2-7|NA
CASSGRLGATGSYEQYF
TGTGCCAGCTCAGGCCGTTTAGGCGCCACAGGCTCCTACGAGCAGTACTTC
>TRBV5-4|TRBD2|TRBJ2-1|NA
CASSRTSGDNEQFF
TGTGCCAGCAGCCGGACTAGCGGGGACAATGAGCAGTTCTTC
>TRBV1|NA|TRBJ2-3|few
CTSSGGQSISSTDTQYF
TGCACCAGCAGCGGGGGACAGAGCATATCTAGCACAGATACGCAGTATTTT
>TRBV30|NA|TRBJ1-1|NA
CAWSVWEGTEAFF
TGTGCCTGGAGTGTGTGGGAGGGAACTGAAGCTTTCTTT
>TRBV6-5|TRBD1|TRBJ1-2|NA
CASRQNRGGYGYTF
TGTGCCAGCAGACAGAACAGGGGAGGTTATGGCTACACCTTC
>TRBV5-1|TRBD1|TRBJ2-2|NA
CASSFGGQSNTGELFF
TGCGCCAGCAGCTTTGGGGGACAGTCGAACACCGGGGAGCTGTTTTTT
>TRBV19|NA|TRBJ1-1|NA
CASSSVTGGWGHTEAFF
TGTGCCAGTAGTTCCGTAACGGGGGGTTGGGGACACACTGAAGCTTTCTTT
>TRBV27|NA|TRBJ1-2|NA
CASSLWGRQAGVVGYTF
TGTGCCAGCAGTTTATGGGGACGACAAGCAGGGGTGGTAGGCTACACCTTC
>TRBV5-8|NA|TRBJ2-5|NA
CASSVGLETQYF
TGTGCCAGCAGTGTGGGCTTAGAGACCCAGTACTTC
>TRBV19|TRBD1|TRBJ2-7|NA
CASSIFRTGGSYEQYF
TGTGCCAGTAGTATATTCCGGACAGGGGGTTCCTACGAGCAGTACTTC
>TRBV7-2|TRBD2|TRBJ2-3|NA
CASSLRLAGGSDTQYF
TGTGCCAGCAGCTTAAGGCTAGCGGGGGGATCGGATACGCAGTATTTT
>TRBV30|NA|TRBJ1-4|NA
CAWSHTHNEKLFF
TGTGCCTGGAGTCACACACATAATGAAAAACTGTTTTTT
>TRBV7-9|NA|TRBJ2-7|few
CASSLKAGAYEQYF
TGTGCCAGCAGCTTAAAGGCAGGGGCCTACGAGCAGTACTTC
>TRBV10-2|TRBD2|TRBJ2-7|once
CATRAPQRGASSYEQYF
TGCGCCACCCGGGCCCCCCAGCGGGGGGCGTCATCCTACGAGCAGTACTTC
>TRBV3-1/TRBV3-2|TRBD1|TRBJ1-2|NA
CASTQGAIPNYGYTF
TGTGCCAGCACCCAGGGGGCGATTCCCAACTATGGCTACACCTTC
>TRBV29-1|TRBD1|TRBJ1-1|NA
CSVQTGGFEAFF
TGCAGCGTGCAGACAGGGGGCTTTGAAGCTTTCTTT
>TRBV18|NA|TRBJ2-7|NA
CASSTTTGYEQYF
TGTGCCAGCTCAACAACTACCGGCTACGAGCAGTACTTC
>TRBV12-5|NA|TRBJ2-4|NA
CASGSSGVGKNIQYF
TGTGCTAGTGGGTCCTCGGGGGTAGGCAAAAACATTCAGTACTTC
>TRBV5-1|NA|TRBJ1-3|NA
CASSRKGEGNTIYF
TGCGCCAGCAGCCGGAAAGGGGAAGGAAACACCATATATTTT
>TRBV18|NA|TRBJ1-2|NA
CASSPDGYGYTF
TGTGCCAGCTCACCTGACGGGTATGGCTACACCTTC
>TRBV7-2|NA|TRBJ1-3|NA
CASSLRGSTRDTIYF
TGTGCCAGCAGCTTAAGGGGCAGTACTCGAGACACCATATATTTT
>TRBV11-3|TRBD1|TRBJ2-2|NA
CASSEWDRGTTTGELFF
TGTGCCAGCAGCGAATGGGACAGGGGGACGACCACCGGGGAGCTGTTTTTT
>TRBV30|NA|TRBJ1-4|NA
CAWNQLLTEKLFF
TGTGCCTGGAATCAGTTGCTTACCGAAAAACTGTTTTTT